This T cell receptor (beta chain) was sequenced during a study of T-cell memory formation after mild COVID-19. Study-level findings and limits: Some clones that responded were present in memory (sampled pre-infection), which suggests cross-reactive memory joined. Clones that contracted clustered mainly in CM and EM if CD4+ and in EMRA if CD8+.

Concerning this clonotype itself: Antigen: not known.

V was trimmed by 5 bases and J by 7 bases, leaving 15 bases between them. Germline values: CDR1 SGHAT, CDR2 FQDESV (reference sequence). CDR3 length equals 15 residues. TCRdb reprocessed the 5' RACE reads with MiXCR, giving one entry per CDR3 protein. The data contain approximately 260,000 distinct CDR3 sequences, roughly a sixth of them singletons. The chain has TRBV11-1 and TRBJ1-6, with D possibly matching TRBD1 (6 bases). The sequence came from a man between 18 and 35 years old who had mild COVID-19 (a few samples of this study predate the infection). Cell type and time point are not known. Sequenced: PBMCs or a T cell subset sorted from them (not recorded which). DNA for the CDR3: TGTGCCAGCAGCGTCACAGGGTTCCTAAATTCACCCCTCCACTTT. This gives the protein CASSVTGFLNSPLHF.